The 22 T cell receptor beta chains below were found in one sample sequenced in a study of neurological immune-mediated disorders. TCRdb independently ran MiXCR on the 5' RACE reads; one entry per CDR3 protein. The sample has about 30,000 distinct CDR3 sequences, approximately 5% seen once. Specimen: CD4+ T cells from blood. These receptors were collected from a woman in her forties or fifties in good health.

This clonotype was seen repeatedly, ten times or more. The gene calls are TRBV21-1 and TRBJ1-3. TRBV21-1 corresponds to a pseudogene. The CDR3 consists of 13 residues. The CDR3 spells CASSPHLRNTIYF. CDR3 DNA sequence: TGTGCCAGCAGCCCACATCTAAGAAACACCATATATTTT.

Ten or more counts support this clonotype. This sequence joins TRBV6-2 or TRBV6-3 and TRBJ1-2; perhaps TRBD1 as D (6 bases). Germline loops: CDR1 MNHEY, CDR2 SVGEGT. V lost 7 bases and J 3 bases, leaving 9 bases between the germline ends. This CDR3 has 12 amino acids. The CDR3 sequence is CASKTGHYGYTF. CDR3 nucleotides: TGTGCCAGCAAGACAGGCCACTATGGCTACACCTTC.

The sample holds many counts of this clonotype. The genes are TRBV5-1 and TRBJ2-2; D call uncertain. Germline CDR1 SGHRS, CDR2 YFSETQ. V lost 7 bases to trimming and J lost 2 bases, with 3 bases between them. This CDR3 is built from 11 residues. CDR3 sequence (DNA): TGCGCCAGCCGAAACACCGGGGAGCTGTTTTTT. Protein: CASRNTGELFF.

A note on this clonotype: An end of the junction differs from the germline gene, which may be a read error. The chain couples TRBV5-1 to TRBJ1-5; D remains unclear. The CDR3 is 15 amino acids. Germline lookup yields CDR1 SGHRS and CDR2 YFSETQ. The CDR3 DNA follows: TGCGCCAGCAGCTTGGTGGGATTGGGCAATCAGACCCAGCATTTT. As protein: CASSLVGLGNQTQHF.

Many counts were recorded for this clonotype. J is TRBJ1-2 and V is TRBV28; D not resolved. CDR1 is MDHEN, CDR2 SYDVKM, per germline. Trimming stripped 5 bases from V and 0 bases from J, with 13 bases between. This CDR3 has 15 amino acids. CDR3 region: CASSPPGGTNYGYTF. The CDR3 nucleotides are TGTGCCAGCAGTCCACCGGGTGGGACTAACTATGGCTACACCTTC.

In its sample, this clonotype was seen many times. This chain connects TRBV12-3 or TRBV12-4 to TRBJ2-5; 10 bases are shared with TRBD1. CDR3 length: 13 residues. V lost 5 bases, J lost 5 bases, and 2 bases stayed unmatched. This CDR3 reads CASSPGQGETQYF. DNA for the CDR3: TGTGCCAGCAGTCCGGGACAGGGGGAGACCCAGTACTTC.

This clonotype was seen many times. V usage is TRBV12-3 or TRBV12-4 and J usage is TRBJ2-1, with TRBD2 matching 8 bases. V lost 3 bases and J lost 1; bases outside the gene matches: 11. The length of the CDR3 is 18 residues. The CDR3 DNA follows: TGTGCCAGCAGTTTGTTGCGGGGGGTCCCGAGTTCCTACAATGAGCAGTTCTTC. Amino acids: CASSLLRGVPSSYNEQFF.

This chain links TRBV5-1 with TRBJ2-3, with unresolved D. Deletions cut 1 base from V and 7 bases from J, with 4 bases between. This CDR3 spans 11 amino acids. CDR1 and CDR2 (germline): SGHRS, YFSETQ. For the CDR3, the DNA is TGCGCCAGCAGCTTGAGGAATACGCAGTATTTT. It specifies CASSLRNTQYF. The full variable domain, in which reference TRBV5-1 and TRBJ2-3 provide the parts outside the CDR3, is KAGVTQTPRYLIKTRGQQVTLSCSPISGHRSVSWYQQTPGQGLQFLFEYFSETQRNKGNFPGRFSGRQFSNSRSEMNVSTLELGDSALYLCASSLRNTQYFGPGTRLTVL.

Many counts were recorded for this clonotype. The chain has TRBV5-1 and TRBJ2-3, with TRBD1 matching 7 bases. Germline loops: CDR1 SGHRS, CDR2 YFSETQ. The CDR3 totals 17 residues. J lost 2 bases, V lost 6 bases, and 15 bases had no gene match. The CDR3 reads CASTARGDRAFTDTQYF. Here the CDR3 DNA reads TGCGCCAGCACCGCCCGGGGAGACAGGGCTTTCACAGATACGCAGTATTTT.

This clonotype was detected ten times or more. This chain links TRBV12-3 or TRBV12-4 with TRBJ2-1; maybe TRBD2 (7 bases). The CDR3 totals 14 residues. Between the trimmed V and J ends, which lost 5 bases and 9 bases, there was a span of 17 bases. The CDR3 loop reads CASSRLGGGVEQFF. The DNA of the CDR3 is TGTGCCAGCAGTCGGCTAGGGGGGGGGGTTGAGCAGTTCTTC.

Turning to this clonotype: One end of the junction does not line up with germline, which may come from a read error. V usage is TRBV3-1 and J usage is TRBJ2-1; D gene unclear. The germline V gene encodes CDR1 LGHDT and CDR2 YNNKEL (reference sequence). The CDR3 has 11 amino acids. In DNA form, the CDR3 reads TGTGCCAGCAGCCTCCTGTACAATGAGCAGTTC. It encodes CASSLLYNEQF.

This clonotype has a count of ten or more. This chain uses TRBV20-1 with TRBJ2-2, with D perhaps TRBD1 or TRBD2 (7 bases each). The CDR3 runs 15 residues. Germline-derived CDR1 and CDR2 are DFQATT and SNEGSKA (reference sequence). V lost 6 bases, J lost 2 bases, and 16 bases lay in between. The CDR3 DNA reads TGCAGTGCCAGGGGGGGACAACCTAACACCGGGGAGCTGTTTTTT. This codes for CSARGGQPNTGELFF.

This clonotype was detected ten times or more. The gene calls are TRBV4-1 and TRBJ2-4, with 7 nucleotides matching TRBD2. CDR1 MGHRA and CDR2 YSYEKL come from the germline V gene. The CDR3 sequence is 12 residues long. V shed 1 base, J shed 11 bases, and the junction held 2 bases outside the gene matches. The CDR3 protein is CASSQVGRVQYF. CDR3 sequence (DNA): TGCGCCAGCAGCCAAGTAGGGAGGGTTCAGTACTTC.

This clonotype was recorded at least ten times. The gene calls are TRBV6-2 or TRBV6-3 and TRBJ2-7; D may be TRBD1 (6 bases). The CDR3 contains 16 residues. Trimming removed 4 bases at V and 5 bases at J, with 21 bases between. Germline V gene lookup returns CDR1 MNHEY and CDR2 SVGEGT. The CDR3 DNA reads TGTGCCAGCAGTTTCGGTCCGGGACACCCCGGTCACGAGCAGTACTTC. This encodes CASSFGPGHPGHEQYF.

This clonotype was seen many times. The rearrangement links TRBV5-1 to TRBJ1-6, with TRBD1 matching over 7 bases. The CDR3 is 16 residues long. V was clipped by 0 bases and J by 7 bases; unmatched bases: 7. The germline gives CDR1 SGHRS, CDR2 YFSETQ. CDR3 bases: TGCGCCAGCAGCTTGGCCGGGACAGACATAAATTCACCCCTCCACTTT. Its translation is CASSLAGTDINSPLHF.

In its sample, this clonotype is medium-sized. The rearrangement joins TRBV9 to TRBJ1-5, with D unresolved. The CDR3 is 15 amino acids. V was cut by 0 bases and J by 11 bases, with 18 bases left in between. Germline V CDR1 and CDR2: SGDLS, YYNGEE. In DNA, the CDR3 is TGTGCCAGCAGCGTAGGTTTAGGAGACGGGCGGGCCCAGCATTTT. This sequence encodes CASSVGLGDGRAQHF.

The J gene is TRBJ2-1, the V gene TRBV28; D uncertain. Deletions cut 4 bases from V and 8 bases from J, with 3 bases between. Germline values: CDR1 MDHEN, CDR2 SYDVKM. This CDR3 region has 10 residues. Written as DNA, the CDR3 is TGTGCCAGCAGTTCGGATGAGCAGTTCTTC. Translation: CASSSDEQFF.

This clonotype was recorded a few times. J is TRBJ1-4 and V is TRBV15; D is possibly TRBD1 (5 bases). V shed 8 bases and J shed 3 bases, with 10 bases lying between them. The CDR3 has 13 residues. The germline gives CDR1 LNHNV, CDR2 YYDKDF (reference sequence). The CDR3 DNA reads as TGTGCCACCCGGCGGGGACCTAATGAAAAACTGTTTTTT. Encoded protein: CATRRGPNEKLFF.

This clonotype appeared many times. The chain recombines TRBV28 with TRBJ1-5; possibly TRBD1 for D (6 bases). Between the trimmed V and J ends, which lost 2 bases and 5 bases, there was a span of 16 bases. There are 16 residues in the CDR3. The germline V gene encodes CDR1 MDHEN and CDR2 SYDVKM. The CDR3 loop is CASSLGRRGAYQPQHF. DNA of the CDR3: TGTGCCAGCAGTTTAGGTCGCCGGGGGGCGTATCAGCCCCAGCATTTT.

In this sample, this clonotype is medium-sized (0.01 to 0.1%). CDR3 amino acids: CSARETGSRSQPQHF. CDR3 DNA: TGCAGTGCTAGAGAAACAGGTTCGCGCAGTCAGCCCCAGCATTTT. V gene TRBV20-1 combines with J gene TRBJ1-5; tentatively, D is TRBD1 (5 bases). Per the germline V gene, CDR1 is DFQATT and CDR2 is SNEGSKA (reference sequence). The V and J ends lost 0 bases and 6 bases respectively, with 15 bases between them. The CDR3 runs to 15 residues.

This clonotype came up many times. This chain connects TRBV5-1 to TRBJ1-2, with D possibly being TRBD1 (5 bases). Germline values: CDR1 SGHRS, CDR2 YFSETQ. V shed 0 bases and J shed 8 bases, with 11 bases lying between them. The CDR3 runs 13 residues. CDR3 region: CASSLVSGKGYTF. The CDR3 DNA sequence: TGCGCCAGCAGCTTGGTGTCAGGGAAAGGCTACACCTTC.

This clonotype was recorded at least ten times. This chain joins TRBV5-6 and TRBJ1-6, with D perhaps TRBD1 (6 bases). CDR3 length: 13 amino acids. V lost 5 bases and J lost 3, with 6 bases in between. Germline lookup yields CDR1 SGHDT and CDR2 YYEEEE. For the CDR3, the DNA is TGTGCCAGCAGGACAGGCTATAATTCACCCCTCCACTTT. Translation: CASRTGYNSPLHF.